This T cell receptor (beta chain) was profiled in a study of blood T cell repertoires in COVID-19. Study in general: Acute-phase and convalescent COVID-19 samples originated in the United States, Italy and Spain. From T cells, B-cell-depleted T cells, or PBMCs came the material, which was cDNA or gDNA.

Methods used by the authors: The authors estimated nucleated cell counts from reference gene primer amplification. Profiled with immunoSEQ multiplex PCR; TCRdb holds only in-frame clones, not every one. V and J calls and clone size are copied from that table; D and trimming were computed from the DNA. The sample gives a few hundred thousand clones, around 89% of which show up once; under 8% is in the top ten. Specimen: peripheral blood. This sequence originates from a man aged 18 to 30 who had recovered from COVID-19.

The CDR3 sequence is CASSIGGLAGRNEQFF. The CDR3 DNA follows: TGTGCCAGTAGTATAGGAGGACTAGCGGGGAGGAATGAGCAGTTCTTC. V is TRBV19 and J is TRBJ2-1, with 12 positions matching TRBD2. This CDR3 spans 16 amino acids. Germline V lookup: CDR1 LNHDA, CDR2 SQIVND (reference sequence). Unmatched junction bases numbered 5, after V lost 1 base and J lost 7 bases.